Listed below are T cell receptor beta chains from one sample, sequenced in a study of T-cell reconstitution after alpha-beta-depleted transplantation in children. Via MiXCR, TCRdb re-called the PCR reads, giving one row per CDR3 protein. Of approximately 500,000 distinct CDR3 sequences in the sample, approximately 10% were seen once. This specimen consisted of PBMCs, obtained before TCRalphabeta/CD19-depleted stem cell transplant. These receptors were taken from a child under 10 years old with inherited bone marrow failure, due to receive a stem cell transplant. Both conserved end residues are part of each CDR3. The D gene is left open where the match is weak. The size of a clone is reported for some rows only, either as once, few or many, or as a class for expanded clones.

V gene	D gene	J gene	clone size	CDR3 DNA	CDR3 protein
TRBV6-2/TRBV6-3	.	TRBJ2-6	many	TGTGCCAGCAGTTACTCCGGTACCGGGGCCAACGTCCTGACTTTC	CASSYSGTGANVLTF
TRBV20-1	TRBD2	TRBJ2-3	many	TGCAGTGCTAGTGAAGCAAGCGGGAGTCCAGATACGCAGTATTTT	CSASEASGSPDTQYF
TRBV7-2	TRBD2	TRBJ2-5	many	TGTGCCAGCAGCCCAATACTAGCGGGGGCCCAAGAGACCCAGTACTTC	CASSPILAGAQETQYF
TRBV4-3	.	TRBJ1-1	.	TGCGCCAGCAGCCAAGGACAGAGTCTATGGACTGAAGCTTTCTTT	CASSQGQSLWTEAFF
TRBV28	TRBD2	TRBJ2-3	few	TGTGCCAGCAGTTTATCAGAGACTAGCATGGGGACAGATACGCAGTATTTT	CASSLSETSMGTDTQYF
TRBV20-1	TRBD2	TRBJ2-1	many	TGCAGTGCCCCTAACGGAGCGGGAGCCTATGAGCAGTTCTTC	CSAPNGAGAYEQFF
TRBV20-1	TRBD2	TRBJ2-1	many	TGCAGTGCTAGATCGCGGCTAGCGGGAGGTAATGAGCAGTTCTTC	CSARSRLAGGNEQFF
TRBV23-1	TRBD2	TRBJ2-5	few	TGCGCCAGCAGTCAATCCAAAACCCGGACTAGCGGGAGACAGACCCAGTACTTC	CASSQSKTRTSGRQTQYF
TRBV12-3/TRBV12-4	.	TRBJ2-1	many	TGTGCCAGCAGCCGAGCGAGAAGTGAGCAGTTCTTC	CASSRARSEQFF
TRBV28	.	TRBJ2-3	many	TGTGCCAGCAGCCTTGCAGGGGAGGGTAAAGCAGATACGCAGTATTTT	CASSLAGEGKADTQYF
TRBV10-3	TRBD1	TRBJ2-5	many	TGTGCCATCAATGGACAGGGACAAGAGACCCAGTACTTC	CAINGQGQETQYF
TRBV7-9	.	TRBJ2-7	.	TGTGCCAGCAGCCGCCGGGACCGGGGGGCCGAGCAGTACTTC	CASSRRDRGAEQYF
TRBV7-2	.	TRBJ1-1	.	TGTGCCAGCAGCTTAGTCGGGGTCGAAGCTTTCTTT	CASSLVGVEAFF
TRBV12-3/TRBV12-4	.	TRBJ2-1	many	TGTGCCAGCAGTCCGGGCTTCGCCTACAATGAGCAGTTCTTC	CASSPGFAYNEQFF
TRBV7-9	.	TRBJ2-3	many	TGTGCCAGCAGCTGGCTACGGGCAGATACGCAGTATTTT	CASSWLRADTQYF
TRBV10-3	TRBD1	TRBJ1-4	many	TGTGCCATCAGAGGACAGGGTGGTGAAAAACTGTTTTTT	CAIRGQGGEKLFF
TRBV30	TRBD2	TRBJ2-7	.	TGTGCCTGGCGAGCGGGAGGGCGGAACGAGCAGTACTTC	CAWRAGGRNEQYF
TRBV9	TRBD1	TRBJ2-7	many	TGTGCCAGCAGCTACAGGACAGGGCATATCTACGAGCAGTACTTC	CASSYRTGHIYEQYF
TRBV6-5	.	TRBJ1-2	many	TGTGCCAGCAGTTGGTCCGGGACCCTGGAGTATGGCTACACCTTC	CASSWSGTLEYGYTF
TRBV5-1	TRBD1	TRBJ1-4	many	TGCGCCAGCAGCTCGGAGGGGACAGGGAATGAAAAACTGTTTTTT	CASSSEGTGNEKLFF
TRBV28	TRBD2	TRBJ2-4	many	TGTGCCAGCACACGGAGCGGGAGTGACATTCAGTACTTC	CASTRSGSDIQYF
TRBV5-6	.	TRBJ2-5	many	TGTGCCAGCAGCTTGAGGGGGTTAGGCAGGGGAGAGACCCAGTACTTC	CASSLRGLGRGETQYF
TRBV7-9	TRBD2	TRBJ2-3	many	TGTGCCAGCAGCTCGAGGACTAGCGCCAACACAGATACGCAGTATTTT	CASSSRTSANTDTQYF
TRBV29-1	.	TRBJ1-2	many	TGCAGCGTTGTCCTTTCAGCAAATGGCTACACCTTC	CSVVLSANGYTF
TRBV20-1	.	TRBJ2-5	many	TGCAGTGCTGTAAACGGACGGTCACCATTTCAAGAGACCCAGTACTTC	CSAVNGRSPFQETQYF
TRBV5-1	TRBD1	TRBJ1-5	.	TGCGCCAGCAGCTTGTCCCCCATGACAGGGTTGGCTCAGCCCCAGCATTTT	CASSLSPMTGLAQPQHF
TRBV27	.	TRBJ2-7	many	TGTGCCAGCAGTTTGGTCAGCTCCCCGGAGGAGCAGTACTTC	CASSLVSSPEEQYF
TRBV7-2	TRBD1	TRBJ2-1	.	TGTGCCAGCAGCTTCGGGACAGGGGACTACAATGAGCAGTTCTTC	CASSFGTGDYNEQFF
TRBV29-1	TRBD2	TRBJ2-1	.	TGCAGCGCCCGGCGGGAGGGCCTGTCCGCCTACAATGAGCAGTTCTTC	CSARREGLSAYNEQFF
TRBV20-1	.	TRBJ2-3	many	TGCAGTGCTAGAGATAATCCGACAGATACGCAGTATTTT	CSARDNPTDTQYF
TRBV3-1	TRBD2	TRBJ2-7	many	TGTGCCAGCAGCCAAGAAGGCGGGAGTCAGGAGGAGTACTTC	CASSQEGGSQEEYF
TRBV4-3	.	TRBJ1-1	many	TGCGCCAGCAGCCAATATAGAGGGGGGTCTGAAGCTTTCTTT	CASSQYRGGSEAFF
TRBV6-4	TRBD1	TRBJ1-3	.	TGTGCCATCAGCCCCCGACAGGGGTCGTTTTGGTACTCTGGAAACACCATATATTTT	CAISPRQGSFWYSGNTIYF
TRBV6-2/TRBV6-3	TRBD2	TRBJ2-7	.	TGTGCCAGCCACAGCGGGAGGGCCGCCGAGCAGTACTTC	CASHSGRAAEQYF
TRBV7-6	TRBD1	TRBJ2-1	.	TGTGCCAGCAGCTTGCGACAGGGCCCTAACAATGAGCAGTTCTTC	CASSLRQGPNNEQFF
TRBV10-3	TRBD2	TRBJ2-7	.	TGTGCCATCAGTGAGCGCCAGCGGGATCCCTACGAGCAGTACTTC	CAISERQRDPYEQYF
TRBV28	TRBD1	TRBJ2-1	many	TGTGCCAGCAGTTCCACAGGGGGCAGGGTCGGGTACAATGAGCAGTTCTTC	CASSSTGGRVGYNEQFF
TRBV6-2/TRBV6-3	TRBD1	TRBJ2-7	many	TGTGCCAGCACCCCGACAGGGTACGTCGACGAGCAGTACTTC	CASTPTGYVDEQYF
TRBV20-1	.	TRBJ2-6	.	TGCAGTGCTAGCGAAGGTACTGGGGCCAACGTCCTGACTTTC	CSASEGTGANVLTF
TRBV5-8	.	TRBJ1-1	once	TGTGCCAGCAGCTTCGACAACCTCACTGAAGCTTTCTTT	CASSFDNLTEAFF
TRBV5-1	.	TRBJ2-1	many	TGCGCCAGCAGCTCCGGGATAGCCCGTGTAGAGCAGTTCTTC	CASSSGIARVEQFF
TRBV12-3/TRBV12-4	.	TRBJ1-6	many	TGTGCCAGCAGTCGACTTAATTTTTATTCACCCCTCCACTTT	CASSRLNFYSPLHF
TRBV4-3	.	TRBJ1-4	many	TGCGCCAGCAGCCAAGATCGGGTGCAACTGTTTTTT	CASSQDRVQLFF
TRBV7-8	.	TRBJ2-1	many	TGTGCCAGCAGCTTTAGGTCGAGGGAAAAGAACAATGAGCAGTTCTTC	CASSFRSREKNNEQFF